The next 27 T cell receptor beta chains were all read from a single sample in a study of spatial heterogeneity in lung cancer. Findings and caveats of the study: Counts that tracked tumor mutation counts were those of expanded intratumoral alpha and beta TCRs.

For these TCRs, the target antigens are not known. One entry per CDR3 protein, called by TCRdb with MiXCR from the 5' RACE reads. The sample records roughly 7,000 distinct CDR3 sequences, 3% to 4% being singletons. Time point indicated: sample taken at primary tumor resection. The specimen was lung tumor tissue, collected at surgery. The receptor source for this set is a male donor with early-stage non-small cell lung cancer.

This clonotype was seen at least ten times. CDR3 in amino acids: CSAKGDGLNIQYF. Here the CDR3 DNA reads TGCAGTGCTAAGGGAGATGGGTTAAACATTCAGTACTTC. The chain has TRBV20-1 and TRBJ2-4; D may be TRBD2 (5 bases). V was pared by 4 bases and J by 6 bases, with 13 bases between. This CDR3 is 13 amino acids long. CDR1 is DFQATT and CDR2 is SNEGSKA in the germline V gene (reference sequence).

This clonotype was counted many times. V and J are TRBV20-1 and TRBJ1-1, with a weak D call TRBD1 (6 bases). The germline V gene encodes CDR1 DFQATT and CDR2 SNEGSKA (reference sequence). The CDR3 is 14 amino acids. The V end was cut by 4 bases, the J end by 5 bases, with 17 bases between. Written as DNA, the CDR3 is TGCAGTGCTACTTCCGGACAGTCAGGAACTGAAGCTTTCTTT. Translated: CSATSGQSGTEAFF.

Judged by abundance, this clonotype is medium-sized (0.01 to 0.1%). The junction and the germline gene differ at one end; a read error may be behind it. The V gene is TRBV6-1, the J gene TRBJ2-2, with 8 positions matching TRBD2. In germline, CDR1 is MNHNS, CDR2 SASEGT. CDR3 length equals 15 residues. The CDR3 is CASRERMREDGELFF. The CDR3 nucleotides read TGTGCCAGCCGTGAGAGGATGCGGGAGGACGGGGAGCTGTTTTTT.

This clonotype was counted ten times or more. The J gene is TRBJ1-5, the V gene TRBV21-1. TRBV21-1 is classified as a pseudogene. CDR3 length: 14 amino acids. Here the CDR3 reads CASSKAGGTQPQHF. CDR3 in DNA: TGTGCCAGCAGCAAAGCGGGGGGCACTCAGCCCCAGCATTTT.

This clonotype was seen repeatedly, ten times or more. The chain uses TRBV7-9 and TRBJ2-5; weak D call: TRBD1 (7 bases). Trimming pared 5 bases from V and 2 bases from J, leaving 15 bases between. CDR3 length equals 15 residues. CDR1 and CDR2 (germline): SEHNR, FQNEAQ (reference sequence). DNA for the CDR3: TGTGCCAGCAGCCCCCCCCAGGGGGGTCAAGAGACCCAGTACTTC. Protein product: CASSPPQGGQETQYF.

This clonotype is judged medium-sized. The chain employs TRBV5-1 and TRBJ1-1; possibly TRBD1 for D (6 bases). Germline V gene lookup returns CDR1 SGHRS and CDR2 YFSETQ. The CDR3 is made up of 14 amino acids. Trimming stripped 6 bases from V and 0 bases from J, with 12 bases between. DNA of the CDR3: TGCGCCAGCAACGAGGGGGAAATGAACACTGAAGCTTTCTTT. This translates into CASNEGEMNTEAFF.

To note about this clonotype: Germline and junction disagree at one end, which may indicate a read error. This sequence joins TRBV2 and TRBJ1-2; no clear D gene. The CDR3 is 14 amino acids. Germline V gene data show CDR1 as SNHLY and CDR2 as FYNNEI. This CDR3 reads CASSEAAAAYGYNF. The CDR3 region has the DNA TGTGCCAGCAGTGAAGCCGCGGCAGCCTATGGCTACAACTTC.

This clonotype is termed medium-sized. V is TRBV9 and J is TRBJ1-1, with D tentatively TRBD1 (6 bases). Germline V gene lookup returns CDR1 SGDLS and CDR2 YYNGEE. The CDR3 spans 13 residues. V lost 3 bases and J lost 8, with 14 bases in between. The CDR3 loop is CASSAIAGAEAFF. The CDR3 DNA reads TGTGCCAGCAGCGCAATCGCGGGGGCCGAAGCTTTCTTT.

By sample fraction, this clonotype is medium-sized. The CDR3 loop is CASSLGTGPGELFF. The CDR3 nucleotides are TGTGCCAGCAGCCTTGGGACAGGGCCCGGGGAGCTGTTTTTT. This rearrangement joins TRBV14 to TRBJ2-2, with 9 bases fitting TRBD1. The CDR3 spans 14 residues. CDR1 and CDR2 (germline): SGHDN, FVKESK. The V segment lost 4 bases and the J segment 6 bases; nucleotides outside the gene matches: 3.

This clonotype was seen many times. V is TRBV20-1 and J is TRBJ2-3; D is possibly TRBD1 or TRBD2 (5 bases each). The CDR3 consists of 15 residues. V lost 1 base to trimming and J lost 2 bases, with 13 bases between them. The germline gives CDR1 DFQATT, CDR2 SNEGSKA (reference sequence). CDR3 bases: TGCAGTGCTAGAGGGGGGTCCAGCCTCACAGATACGCAGTATTTT. Translating gives CSARGGSSLTDTQYF.

Within the sample, this clonotype is medium-sized. The chain links TRBV5-6 to TRBJ1-2; D is uncertain. Per germline, CDR1 SGHDT and CDR2 YYEEEE. CDR3 length equals 14 residues. V lost 1 base and J lost 5, with 12 bases in between. The CDR3: CASSLSSREYGYTF. The CDR3 region has the DNA TGTGCCAGCAGCTTGTCATCACGGGAATATGGCTACACCTTC.

This clonotype was seen at least ten times. CDR3 residues: CAWGQGFDEKLFF. Here the CDR3 DNA reads TGTGCCTGGGGACAGGGATTTGACGAAAAACTGTTTTTT. This chain links TRBV30 with TRBJ1-4, with TRBD1 matching over 8 bases. Trimming took 5 bases from V and 8 from J; bases not matched to a gene: 7. The length of the CDR3 is 13 residues. Per the germline V gene, CDR1 is GTSNPN and CDR2 is SVGIG (reference sequence). Drawing the rest from reference TRBV30 and TRBJ1-4, the complete variable domain is SQTIHQWPATLVQPVGSPLSLECTVEGTSNPNLYWYRQAAGRGLQLLFYSVGIGQISSEVPQNLSASRPQDRQFILSSKKLLLSDSGFYLCAWGQGFDEKLFFGSGTQLSVL.

Sample share makes this clonotype medium-sized. The rearrangement joins TRBV7-8 to TRBJ2-2; the D gene is possibly TRBD1 (5 bases). The CDR3 totals 15 residues. Deletions cut 1 base from V and 3 bases from J, with 9 bases between. Germline V gives CDR1 SGHVS, CDR2 FQNEAQ. This CDR3 is CASSLGAGHTGELFF. As DNA, the CDR3 is TGTGCCAGCAGCTTAGGAGCAGGGCACACCGGGGAGCTGTTTTTT.

By frequency in the sample, this clonotype is large (0.1 to 1%). The chain carries TRBV2 and TRBJ2-4, with D uncertain. V lost 7 bases, J lost 5 bases, and 15 bases lay in between. Germline CDR1 SNHLY, CDR2 FYNNEI. CDR3 length equals 14 residues. The CDR3 reads CASKPGPEENIQYF. Written as DNA, the CDR3 is TGTGCCAGCAAACCGGGTCCCGAAGAAAACATTCAGTACTTC.

This clonotype is classed as medium-sized. The chain combines TRBV2 with TRBJ2-1; TRBD2 might be the D (6 bases). Germline V lookup: CDR1 SNHLY, CDR2 FYNNEI. This CDR3 has 13 amino acids. V dropped 5 bases and J dropped 4 bases, with 9 bases sitting between them. The CDR3 nucleotides read TGTGCCAGCAGTCCCGGGACTTACAATGAGCAGTTCTTC. Translated: CASSPGTYNEQFF. Full variable domain (rest looked up from reference TRBV2 and TRBJ2-1): EPEVTQTPSHQVTQMGQEVILRCVPISNHLYFYWYRQILGQKVEFLVSFYNNEISEKSEIFDDQFSVERPDGSNFTLKIRSTKLEDSAMYFCASSPGTYNEQFFGPGTRLTVL.

This clonotype occurred many times. The chain combines TRBV19 with TRBJ2-2, with D possibly matching TRBD2 (5 bases). V was pared by 0 bases and J by 8 bases, with 10 bases between. CDR3 length: 14 amino acids. The V gene's germline CDR1 is LNHDA and CDR2 SQIVND (reference sequence). In DNA form, the CDR3 reads TGTGCCAGTAGTATAGACGGAGGCCCGGGGGAGCTGTTTTTT. This gives the protein CASSIDGGPGELFF.

This clonotype is classed as medium-sized. The CDR3 DNA reads TGTGCCAGCAGTTACGGAGATTTTGGAGGCAATCAGCCCCAGCATTTT. Protein sequence: CASSYGDFGGNQPQHF. This rearrangement joins TRBV6-2 or TRBV6-3 to TRBJ1-5; D ambiguous. CDR3 size: 16 residues. Germline V gene sequence: CDR1 MNHEY, CDR2 SVGEGT. V lost 2 bases to trimming and J lost 2 bases, with 13 bases between them.

This clonotype was seen at least ten times. This sequence joins TRBV14 and TRBJ2-3; no reliable D call. V lost 0 bases and J lost 2, with 3 bases in between. The CDR3 has 13 residues. Per the germline V gene, CDR1 is SGHDN and CDR2 is FVKESK. For the CDR3, the DNA is TGTGCCAGCAGCCAAGATACCACAGATACGCAGTATTTT. It translates to CASSQDTTDTQYF.

This clonotype was seen repeatedly, ten times or more. This sequence joins TRBV5-6 and TRBJ1-4, with TRBD1 matching 11 bases. The CDR3 spans 15 residues. V trimming: 3 bases; J trimming: 7 bases; junction bases outside the gene matches: 5. The germline V gene has CDR1 SGHDT and CDR2 YYEEEE. In DNA, the CDR3 is TGTGCCAGCAGCTCCCGGGACAGGGGGAGTGAAAAACTGTTTTTT. Translation: CASSSRDRGSEKLFF.

This clonotype was detected many times. The chain recombines TRBV19 with TRBJ1-2; D is uncertain. The length of the CDR3 is 12 residues. The V end lost 3 bases, the J end lost 3 bases, and 5 bases lay between the germline ends. CDR1 LNHDA and CDR2 SQIVND come from the germline V gene (reference sequence). The CDR3 bases are TGTGCCAGTAGTATTATGGACTATGGCTACACCTTC. Translated, it gives CASSIMDYGYTF.

This clonotype showed up many times. The V call is TRBV6-1, the J call TRBJ2-7, with 9 bases that match TRBD1. Germline-derived CDR1 and CDR2 are MNHNS and SASEGT. The CDR3 length is 13 residues. Unmatched junction bases numbered 7, after V lost 6 bases and J lost 7 bases. CDR3 DNA sequence: TGTGCCAGCAGGACAGGGGGGGGAGTGGAGCAGTACTTC. As protein: CASRTGGGVEQYF.

This clonotype has a count of ten or more. A much larger clone differs from this one at a single base, so this may be a read error. The chain combines TRBV6-5 with TRBJ2-1, with 8 positions matching TRBD1. Germline loops: CDR1 MNHEY, CDR2 SVGAGI. The CDR3 runs 16 residues. V dropped 2 bases and J dropped 8; count of bases not matched to a gene: 11. CDR3 DNA: TGTGCCAGCAGTTACGAGGGGACAGGTGGAAGGGATGAGCAGTTCTTC. As protein: CASSYEGTGGRDEQFF.

This clonotype was seen a handful of times. The chain has TRBV5-1 and TRBJ2-7, with 9 bases fitting TRBD2. V was clipped by 1 base and J by 5 bases; unmatched bases: 7. Germline-derived CDR1 and CDR2 are SGHRS and YFSETQ. The CDR3 has 15 amino acids. The CDR3, as DNA: TGCGCCAGCAGCTTGAATACGGCGGGAGGGCACGAGCAGTACTTC. As protein: CASSLNTAGGHEQYF. The variable domain in full, with the rest retrieved from reference TRBV5-1 and TRBJ2-7, is KAGVTQTPRYLIKTRGQQVTLSCSPISGHRSVSWYQQTPGQGLQFLFEYFSETQRNKGNFPGRFSGRQFSNSRSEMNVSTLELGDSALYLCASSLNTAGGHEQYFGPGTRLTVT.

This clonotype has a count of ten or more. V gene TRBV19 combines with J gene TRBJ1-1; 7 bases align to TRBD1. This CDR3 contains 16 residues. Germline CDR1 is LNHDA and CDR2 is SQIVND (reference sequence). V was clipped by 3 bases and J by 0 bases; unmatched bases: 7. This chain's CDR3 is CASSIQGVGVNTEAFF. The CDR3 coding sequence is TGTGCCAGTAGTATTCAGGGGGTTGGTGTGAACACTGAAGCTTTCTTT.

There are a few counts of this clonotype. The chain recombines TRBV12-3 or TRBV12-4 with TRBJ2-3; 13 positions agree with TRBD2. V was clipped by 1 base and J by 8 bases; unmatched bases: 9. This CDR3 region has 17 residues. This CDR3 reads CASSLETSGGFRVTQYF. The CDR3 coding sequence is TGTGCCAGCAGTTTAGAGACTAGCGGGGGGTTCCGAGTTACGCAGTATTTT.

This clonotype was picked up many times. The V call is TRBV15, the J call TRBJ2-3; D call uncertain. Trimming stripped 1 base from V and 3 bases from J, with 5 bases between. Per the germline V gene, CDR1 is LNHNV and CDR2 is YYDKDF (reference sequence). This CDR3 has 13 residues. The CDR3 protein is CATSRAQTDTQYF. CDR3 nucleotides: TGTGCCACCAGCAGAGCCCAAACAGATACGCAGTATTTT.

By share of the sample, this clonotype is medium-sized. The chain couples TRBV2 to TRBJ2-6; D not resolved. Germline V gene sequence: CDR1 SNHLY, CDR2 FYNNEI. V was shortened by 6 bases and J by 2 bases, with 11 bases between the two germline ends. The CDR3 runs to 15 residues. Written as DNA, the CDR3 is TGTGCCAGCAGCGAGGCATCACCTGGGGCCAACGTCCTGACTTTC. Its protein product is CASSEASPGANVLTF.